The rows below give T cell receptor beta chains drawn from one sample of a study of OX40 agonist ivuxolimab in advanced cancers. Assay: immunoSEQ multiplex PCR; the TCRdb copy retains only in-frame clones and omits some. Of about 65,000 clones listed, more than 75% are singletons. Sample: CD4+ or CD8+ T cells sorted from blood, taken in a trial of the OX40 agonist ivuxolimab. The receptors shown here come from an adult with an advanced solid tumor such as melanoma, head and neck, liver or kidney cancer. CDR3s include the opening cysteine and the closing phenylalanine or tryptophan. Fields, in order: J gene, clone size, D gene, V gene, CDR3 DNA, CDR3 protein. A D gene is named only where the DNA matches it firmly. Size is stated for part of the rows, as once, few or many counts, or as a class when the clone is expanded.

j_gene: TRBJ2-7; abundance: NA; d_gene: NA; v_gene: TRBV6-5; CDR3nt: TGTGCCAGCAGTCCCCGGCGGGATTCCTACGAGCAGTACTTC; CDR3aa: CASSPRRDSYEQYF
j_gene: TRBJ1-2; abundance: NA; d_gene: TRBD1; v_gene: TRBV28; CDR3nt: TGTGCCAGCAGTCTAACGGGGCCAGGGGGCTATGGCTACACCTTC; CDR3aa: CASSLTGPGGYGYTF
j_gene: TRBJ1-2; abundance: NA; d_gene: NA; v_gene: TRBV6-1; CDR3nt: TGTGCCAGCAGTGAAGCACAGGGCCTCTTATCGGGGGGCTACACCTTC; CDR3aa: CASSEAQGLLSGGYTF
j_gene: TRBJ2-2; abundance: NA; d_gene: TRBD1; v_gene: TRBV29-1; CDR3nt: TGCAGCGTCAGACCGGGACAGGGGGAGCTGTTTTTT; CDR3aa: CSVRPGQGELFF
j_gene: TRBJ2-1; abundance: NA; d_gene: TRBD2; v_gene: TRBV7-3; CDR3nt: TGTGCCAGCAGCACCCTAGCGGGGGGGCTTTACAATGAGCAGTTCTTC; CDR3aa: CASSTLAGGLYNEQFF
j_gene: TRBJ2-5; abundance: NA; d_gene: NA; v_gene: TRBV19; CDR3nt: TGTGCCAGTAGGACGGGTCCTAGCCAAGAGACCCAGTACTTC; CDR3aa: CASRTGPSQETQYF
j_gene: TRBJ2-3; abundance: NA; d_gene: TRBD2; v_gene: TRBV2; CDR3nt: TGTGCCAGCAGGAATCCGGGACTAGACCCAGATACGCAGTATTTT; CDR3aa: CASRNPGLDPDTQYF
j_gene: TRBJ2-5; abundance: NA; d_gene: NA; v_gene: TRBV5-6; CDR3nt: TGTGCCAGCAGCTTGTTGGGGCGGGCTCAAGAGACCCAGTACTTC; CDR3aa: CASSLLGRAQETQYF
j_gene: TRBJ1-2; abundance: NA; d_gene: TRBD1; v_gene: TRBV6-5; CDR3nt: TGTGCCAGCAGCCCCAGAGAGGGGGCCCTTGGCTACACCTTC; CDR3aa: CASSPREGALGYTF
j_gene: TRBJ1-2; abundance: once; d_gene: NA; v_gene: TRBV5-8; CDR3nt: TGCGCCAGCACCGGAGCGAATGGGTATGGCTACACCTTC; CDR3aa: CASTGANGYGYTF
j_gene: TRBJ2-1; abundance: NA; d_gene: TRBD2; v_gene: TRBV5-4; CDR3nt: TGTGCCAGCAGCCCCGGGACTAGCGGGGGCGGCCACAATGAGCAGTTCTTC; CDR3aa: CASSPGTSGGGHNEQFF
j_gene: TRBJ2-6; abundance: few; d_gene: NA; v_gene: TRBV2; CDR3nt: TGTGCCAGCAGTGACTGGAACTCTGGGGCCAACGTCCTGACTTTC; CDR3aa: CASSDWNSGANVLTF
j_gene: TRBJ1-1; abundance: NA; d_gene: NA; v_gene: TRBV9; CDR3nt: TGTGCCAGCAGCGTAGCCGGCGACCTGAACACTGAAGCTTTCTTT; CDR3aa: CASSVAGDLNTEAFF
j_gene: TRBJ1-1; abundance: once; d_gene: NA; v_gene: TRBV6-1; CDR3nt: TGTGCCAGCAGTGAAGGTGGCGGCGGCCGTATGAACACTGAAGCTTTCTTT; CDR3aa: CASSEGGGGRMNTEAFF
j_gene: TRBJ2-7; abundance: once; d_gene: NA; v_gene: TRBV5-1; CDR3nt: TGCGCCAGCAGCTCTCAGACAGACCTCTACGAGCAGTACTTC; CDR3aa: CASSSQTDLYEQYF
j_gene: TRBJ1-3; abundance: NA; d_gene: NA; v_gene: TRBV4-3; CDR3nt: TGCGCCAGCAGCCGACAAGGAGGGGGCACCATATATTTT; CDR3aa: CASSRQGGGTIYF
j_gene: TRBJ2-1; abundance: NA; d_gene: NA; v_gene: TRBV29-1; CDR3nt: TGCAGCTCCCGGACCACAGGGCCCGGTGAGCAGTTCTTC; CDR3aa: CSSRTTGPGEQFF
j_gene: TRBJ1-1; abundance: NA; d_gene: NA; v_gene: TRBV6-5; CDR3nt: TGTGCCAGCAGTTCGGGACGAGGGTCCACTGAAGCTTTCTTT; CDR3aa: CASSSGRGSTEAFF
j_gene: TRBJ1-1; abundance: NA; d_gene: NA; v_gene: TRBV4-3; CDR3nt: TGCGCCAGCAGCTCGCCGACAATGGCCACTGAAGCTTTCTTT; CDR3aa: CASSSPTMATEAFF
j_gene: TRBJ1-3; abundance: NA; d_gene: NA; v_gene: TRBV30; CDR3nt: TGTGCCTGCCCGGACCGAAACTCTGGAAACACCATATATTTT; CDR3aa: CACPDRNSGNTIYF
j_gene: TRBJ2-7; abundance: once; d_gene: NA; v_gene: TRBV6-5; CDR3nt: TGTGCCACCTCGACAGTCTACGAGCAGTACTTC; CDR3aa: CATSTVYEQYF
j_gene: TRBJ2-1; abundance: once; d_gene: NA; v_gene: TRBV6-6; CDR3nt: TGTGCCAGCAGTTATGGGGCCGGGGTTACTAATGAGCAGTTCTTC; CDR3aa: CASSYGAGVTNEQFF
j_gene: TRBJ2-1; abundance: NA; d_gene: NA; v_gene: TRBV11-2; CDR3nt: TGTGCCAGCAGCCCCTACGGGGGCAGCCCTGTGAATGAGCAGTTCTTC; CDR3aa: CASSPYGGSPVNEQFF
j_gene: TRBJ1-2; abundance: NA; d_gene: NA; v_gene: TRBV6-5; CDR3nt: TGTGCCAGCAGTTACGTCCCAGGGTCTGGCTATGGCTACACCTTC; CDR3aa: CASSYVPGSGYGYTF
j_gene: TRBJ1-2; abundance: NA; d_gene: TRBD1; v_gene: TRBV11-2; CDR3nt: TGTGCCAGCAGCTTAGAACCAGGACAGGGAAGGGGCTACACCTTC; CDR3aa: CASSLEPGQGRGYTF
j_gene: TRBJ2-2; abundance: NA; d_gene: NA; v_gene: TRBV5-4; CDR3nt: TGTGCCAGCAGCCCGGCGTCCCTACATCGGACCGGGGAGCTGTTTTTT; CDR3aa: CASSPASLHRTGELFF